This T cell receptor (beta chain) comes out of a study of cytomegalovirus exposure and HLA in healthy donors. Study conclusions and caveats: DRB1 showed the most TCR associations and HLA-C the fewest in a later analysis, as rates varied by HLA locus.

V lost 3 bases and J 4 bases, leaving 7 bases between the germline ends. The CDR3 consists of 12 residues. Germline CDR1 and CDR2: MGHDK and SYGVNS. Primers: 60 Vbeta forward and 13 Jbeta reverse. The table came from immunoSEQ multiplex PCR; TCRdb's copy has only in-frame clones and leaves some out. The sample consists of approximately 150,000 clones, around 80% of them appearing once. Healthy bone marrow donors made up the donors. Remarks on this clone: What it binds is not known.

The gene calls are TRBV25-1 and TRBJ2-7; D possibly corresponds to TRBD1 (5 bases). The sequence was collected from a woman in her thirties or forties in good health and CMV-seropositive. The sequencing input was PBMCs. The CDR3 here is CASSDAGYEQYF. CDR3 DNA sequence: TGTGCCAGCAGTGATGCAGGGTACGAGCAGTACTTC.